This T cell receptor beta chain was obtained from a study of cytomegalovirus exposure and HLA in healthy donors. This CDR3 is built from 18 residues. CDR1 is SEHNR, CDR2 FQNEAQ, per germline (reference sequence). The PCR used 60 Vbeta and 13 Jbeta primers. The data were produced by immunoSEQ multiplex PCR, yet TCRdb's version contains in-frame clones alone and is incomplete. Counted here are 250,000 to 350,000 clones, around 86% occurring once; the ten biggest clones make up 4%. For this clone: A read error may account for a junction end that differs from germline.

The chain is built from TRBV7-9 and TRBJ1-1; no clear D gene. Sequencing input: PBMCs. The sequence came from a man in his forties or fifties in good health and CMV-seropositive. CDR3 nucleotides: TGTTCCAGCAGCTTAGCGCGGCGCCGGGAGGAAGGGAACACTGAAGCTTTCTTT. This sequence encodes CSSSLARRREEGNTEAFF. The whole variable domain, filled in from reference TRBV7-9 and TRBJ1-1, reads DTGVSQNPRHKITKRGQNVTFRCDPISEHNRLYWYRQTLGQGPEFLTYFQNEAQLEKSRLLSDRFSAERPKGSFSTLEIQRTEQGDSAMYLCSSSLARRREEGNTEAFFGQGTRLTVV.